The 3 T cell receptor beta chains below all came from one sample that was sequenced in a study of T cell responses to AZD1222 COVID-19 vaccine. Profiling relied on immunoSEQ multiplex PCR, and the TCRdb table lists in-frame clones only, not all of them. Of approximately 150,000 clones detected, just under 90% appear once; the ten largest clones hold approximately 4%. Sequencing used peripheral blood, obtained 28 days after the second dose of the MenACWY control vaccine. Source of these receptors: an adult who received the MenACWY meningococcal vaccine as a control.

The chain carries TRBV6-2 or TRBV6-3 and TRBJ2-1; 14 bases agree with TRBD2. From germline, CDR1 is MNHEY and CDR2 SVGEGT. The CDR3 is made up of 19 amino acids. V dropped 5 bases and J dropped 4; count of bases not matched to a gene: 13. CDR3 sequence reads: CASSLRTSGRISRYNEQFF. The CDR3 bases are TGTGCCAGCAGTCTAAGGACTAGCGGGAGGATTTCAAGGTACAATGAGCAGTTCTTC.

The V gene is TRBV7-2, the J gene TRBJ1-1; D not resolved. Germline V lookup: CDR1 SGHTA, CDR2 FQGNSA. Trimming cost V 4 bases and J 9 bases, with 15 bases left between them. This CDR3 comprises 13 residues. CDR3 residues: CASSSRPRGKAFF. The DNA of the CDR3 is TGTGCCAGCAGCTCCCGGCCCCGGGGTAAAGCTTTCTTT.

The chain couples TRBV2 to TRBJ1-5; D might be TRBD1 (5 bases). This CDR3 spans 15 amino acids. Per germline, CDR1 SNHLY and CDR2 FYNNEI. Deletions cut 6 bases from V and 0 bases from J, with 12 bases between. The CDR3 nucleotides read TGTGCCAGCAGAAGACAGATAGATAGCAATCAGCCCCAGCATTTT. Protein sequence: CASRRQIDSNQPQHF. The full variable domain, its missing parts supplied by reference TRBV2 and TRBJ1-5, is EPEVTQTPSHQVTQMGQEVILRCVPISNHLYFYWYRQILGQKVEFLVSFYNNEISEKSEIFDDQFSVERPDGSNFTLKIRSTKLEDSAMYFCASRRQIDSNQPQHFGDGTRLSIL.